This TCR beta chain was identified in a study of beta chain features in type 1 diabetes. Expressed TCRB transcripts were sequenced because the entire RNA isolate underwent reverse transcription. TCRdb's copy holds only in-frame clones and misses some; the assay was immunoSEQ multiplex PCR. This sample has more than 250,000 clones, with approximately 15% found just once. Study-wide findings and caveats: Type 1 diabetes patients showed a moderate but significant shortening of TCRB CDR3s in all four CD4+ subsets. Naive, central memory and regulatory TCRB repertoires appeared more similar among patients than healthy donors. Type 1 diabetes patients showed fewer insertions and more deletions at VDJ junctions. Short templates might get an advantage during PCR, and this would be equal in patients and controls.

Points on this clone: Its cognate antigen is unknown.

Between the trimmed V and J ends, which lost 4 bases and 5 bases, there was a span of 15 bases. CDR1 SGHDT and CDR2 YYEEEE come from the germline V gene. The CDR3 loop spans 14 amino acids. Sort purity for all populations was recorded as exceeding 98%. The V call is TRBV5-6, the J call TRBJ2-5; weak D call: TRBD1 (6 bases). This TCR was sampled from a man aged 18 to 35 with type 1 diabetes. The sequencing input was naive CD4+ T cells from blood. CDR3 in amino acids: CASSETGPRETQYF. Here the CDR3 DNA reads TGTGCCAGCAGCGAGACAGGACCTCGGGAGACCCAGTACTTC.